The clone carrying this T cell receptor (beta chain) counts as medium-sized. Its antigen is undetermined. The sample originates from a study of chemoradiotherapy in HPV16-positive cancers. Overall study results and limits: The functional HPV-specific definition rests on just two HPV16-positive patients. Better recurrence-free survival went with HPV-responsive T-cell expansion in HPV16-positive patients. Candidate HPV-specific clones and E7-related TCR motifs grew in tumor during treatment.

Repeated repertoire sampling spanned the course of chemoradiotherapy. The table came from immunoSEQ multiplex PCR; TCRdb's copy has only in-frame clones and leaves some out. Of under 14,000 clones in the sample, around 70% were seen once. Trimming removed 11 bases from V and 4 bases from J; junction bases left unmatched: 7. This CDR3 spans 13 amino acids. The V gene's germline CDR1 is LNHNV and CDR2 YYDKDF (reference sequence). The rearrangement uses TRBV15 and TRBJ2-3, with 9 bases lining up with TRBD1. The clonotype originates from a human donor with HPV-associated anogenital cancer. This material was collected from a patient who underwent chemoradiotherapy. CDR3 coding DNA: TGTGCCTTGAAGACAGGGGGAGCAGATACGCAGTATTTT. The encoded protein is CALKTGGADTQYF.